This T cell receptor beta chain is drawn from a study of blood T cell repertoires in COVID-19. About the study: Material from acute and convalescent COVID-19 was sourced from the United States, Italy and Spain. Sources were T cells, B-cell-depleted T cells, or PBMCs; the material itself was cDNA or gDNA.

As processed by the authors: For nucleated cells, counts were estimated from reference gene primer amplification. The assay was immunoSEQ multiplex PCR, and TCRdb's table has in-frame clones only and misses some. That table is the source of V, J and clone size, and D and trimming were worked out from the DNA. The sample contains roughly 86,000 clones, about 80% of which appear only once. From germline, CDR1 is LGHDT and CDR2 YNNKEL (reference sequence). The CDR3 length is 11 residues. V lost 2 bases, J lost 9 bases, and 5 bases lay in between. The sequence derives from a woman in her 70s with acute or convalescent COVID-19. Sample: peripheral blood. The chain employs TRBV3-1 (or the pseudogene TRBV3-2) and TRBJ2-1, with unresolved D. CDR3: CASSQYIEQFF. CDR3 bases: TGTGCCAGCAGCCAATATATTGAGCAGTTCTTC.